Below, 11 T cell receptor beta chains from the same sample are listed, as sequenced in a study of vaccination effects on CD4 cells after COVID-19. The repertoire was sequenced with immunoSEQ multiplex PCR; TCRdb's copy has only in-frame clones and lacks some. The sample lists more than 20,000 clones, 65% to 85% occurring once. Their target antigens are unknown. Antigen-specific CD4+ T cells were expanded (with viral peptide pools) by the ViraFEST assay ahead of sequencing. Culture lasted roughly eleven days before CD4+ T cell isolation. SARS-CoV-2 infection was confirmed by PCR in the person between March and December 2020. Specimen: CD4+ T cells from PBMCs cultured with HCoV-NL63 spike peptides, collected before COVID-19 vaccination. All receptors derive from a human donor who had a prior SARS-CoV-2 infection.

The rearrangement uses TRBV7-2 and TRBJ1-1, with 8 positions matching TRBD1. The germline V gene encodes CDR1 SGHTA and CDR2 FQGNSA. The CDR3 totals 15 residues. The V gene end was trimmed by 2 bases and the J gene end by 4 bases; junction bases not matched to a gene: 6. CDR3 nucleotides: TGTGCCAGCAGCTTAAGGACAGGGCTAGGCACTGAAGCTTTCTTT. It translates to CASSLRTGLGTEAFF.

V gene TRBV5-3 combines with J gene TRBJ2-1; 10 nucleotides line up with TRBD2. TRBV5-3 carries the ORF label, with uncertain function. Trimming cost V 9 bases and J 10 bases; bases outside gene matches: 22. The CDR3 has 17 amino acids. CDR3 region: CATPPDRGLAAPVEQFF. Written as DNA, the CDR3 is TGTGCCACCCCTCCCGATCGCGGACTAGCGGCTCCTGTCGAGCAGTTCTTC.

The chain combines TRBV2 with TRBJ1-1; 9 positions agree with TRBD1. The J segment lost 4 bases and the V segment lost 6 bases, leaving 6 bases of the junction unmatched. The CDR3 is 14 amino acids. The V gene's germline CDR1 is SNHLY and CDR2 FYNNEI. The CDR3 sequence is CASSRTGVGTEAFF. The CDR3 nucleotides read TGTGCCAGCAGCCGGACAGGGGTTGGCACTGAAGCTTTCTTT.

In this sample, this clone turned up once. The chain recombines TRBV7-2 with TRBJ2-5; possibly TRBD2 for D (7 bases). This CDR3 has 17 residues. Germline CDR1 reads SGHTA; CDR2 reads FQGNSA. V was trimmed by 1 base and J by 4 bases, leaving 19 bases between them. CDR3 sequence: CASSLEGRGAARETQYF. The DNA for the CDR3 is TGTGCCAGCAGCTTAGAAGGTCGGGGGGCCGCCCGAGAGACCCAGTACTTC. Full variable domain (missing parts from reference TRBV7-2 and TRBJ2-5): GAGVSQSPSNKVTEKGKDVELRCDPISGHTALYWYRQSLGQGLEFLIYFQGNSAPDKSGLPSDRFSAERTGGSVSTLTIQRTQQEDSAVYLCASSLEGRGAARETQYFGPGTRLLVL.

This chain connects TRBV7-2 to TRBJ2-7, with 8 bases that match TRBD2. CDR3 length equals 14 residues. In germline, CDR1 is SGHTA, CDR2 FQGNSA. Trimming at V came to 4 bases and at J to 7 bases, leaving 9 bases not matched to a gene. CDR3 sequence reads: CASSWSGTRREQYF. In DNA, the CDR3 is TGTGCCAGCAGCTGGTCCGGGACTAGAAGGGAGCAGTACTTC.

The chain employs TRBV27 and TRBJ2-7; possibly TRBD2 for D (6 bases). The V and J ends lost 5 bases and 3 bases respectively, with 20 bases between them. Germline V gene data show CDR1 as MNHEY and CDR2 as SMNVEV (reference sequence). CDR3 length: 16 amino acids. The CDR3 sequence is CASSPGEGTFLYEQYF. DNA for the CDR3: TGTGCCAGCAGTCCGGGCGAGGGGACTTTCCTCTACGAGCAGTACTTC.

The V call is TRBV18, the J call TRBJ2-6, with D tentatively TRBD1 (6 bases). This CDR3 region has 16 residues. Germline loops: CDR1 KGHSH, CDR2 LQKENI. The V gene lost 1 base and the J gene lost 2 bases, with 9 bases spanning the gap. This CDR3 is CASSPQGVPGANVLTF. For the CDR3, the DNA is TGTGCCAGCTCACCACAGGGGGTCCCTGGGGCCAACGTCCTGACTTTC.

This chain joins TRBV2 and TRBJ2-5; 8 nucleotides line up with TRBD2. Germline V gives CDR1 SNHLY, CDR2 FYNNEI. With 7 bases clipped from V and 5 bases from J, the junction kept 9 bases outside the gene matches. This CDR3 is 14 amino acids long. In DNA, the CDR3 is TGTGCCAGCATTAGCGGGACCTTTCGGGAGACCCAGTACTTC. Its translation is CASISGTFRETQYF.

The chain is built from TRBV7-2 and TRBJ1-1; D is unclear. Germline loops: CDR1 SGHTA, CDR2 FQGNSA. The germline V and J ends were trimmed by 2 bases and 0 bases, with 7 bases remaining between them. CDR3 size: 14 residues. In DNA form, the CDR3 reads TGTGCCAGCAGCTTATTGCGGATGAACACTGAAGCTTTCTTT. Translation gives CASSLLRMNTEAFF. Drawing the rest from reference TRBV7-2 and TRBJ1-1, the complete variable domain is GAGVSQSPSNKVTEKGKDVELRCDPISGHTALYWYRQSLGQGLEFLIYFQGNSAPDKSGLPSDRFSAERTGGSVSTLTIQRTQQEDSAVYLCASSLLRMNTEAFFGQGTRLTVV.

This chain links TRBV9 with TRBJ2-4; D is possibly TRBD2 (5 bases). Germline V lookup: CDR1 SGDLS, CDR2 YYNGEE. Trimming took 0 bases from V and 5 from J, leaving 12 bases between them. This CDR3 is built from 15 residues. CDR3 nucleotide sequence: TGTGCCAGCAGCGTAGTCAGGCCCGGGGAAAACATTCAGTACTTC. Translated: CASSVVRPGENIQYF.

V gene TRBV5-4 combines with J gene TRBJ1-6; TRBD1 aligns across 7 bases. CDR1 is SGHNT, CDR2 YYREEE, per germline (reference sequence). J lost 5 bases, V lost 3 bases, and 14 bases had no gene match. This CDR3 is 18 amino acids long. The CDR3 loop reads CASSSGYGWDSDNSPLHF. The CDR3 region has the DNA TGTGCCAGCAGCTCGGGCTATGGGTGGGACAGTGATAATTCACCCCTCCACTTT.